What follows are 14 T cell receptor beta chains derived from one specimen sequenced in a study of shared clonotypes between healthy human individuals. Sequencing used immunoSEQ multiplex PCR; TCRdb keeps in-frame clones, though not all of them. The data contain roughly 1,500,000 clones, around 98% of them singletons. Sample: naive CD4+ T cells sorted from blood. The subset denotes: CD45RA+ positively selected. Every receptor here comes from a man aged 25-45 years in good health.

In the case of this clone: The identical CDR3 is also encoded by other nucleotide sequences in the sample. V usage is TRBV7-9 and J usage is TRBJ2-3; D ambiguous. Germline V CDR1 and CDR2: SEHNR, FQNEAQ (reference sequence). The CDR3 covers 11 residues. Deletions cut 8 bases from V and 4 bases from J, with 7 bases between. The CDR3 region has the DNA TGTGCCAGCTCTTCCGCAGATACGCAGTATTTT. This codes for CASSSADTQYF. The whole variable domain, filled in from reference TRBV7-9 and TRBJ2-3, reads DTGVSQNPRHKITKRGQNVTFRCDPISEHNRLYWYRQTLGQGPEFLTYFQNEAQLEKSRLLSDRFSAERPKGSFSTLEIQRTEQGDSAMYLCASSSADTQYFGPGTRLTVL.

The V gene is TRBV5-1, the J gene TRBJ2-1; 12 bases are a match to TRBD2. Trimming cost V 2 bases and J 7 bases; bases outside gene matches: 7. The CDR3 is 16 amino acids. The germline gives CDR1 SGHRS, CDR2 YFSETQ. The DNA for the CDR3 is TGCGCCAGCAGCTTCTTGCCGACTAGCGGGAGTAATGAGCAGTTCTTC. Its protein is CASSFLPTSGSNEQFF.

This chain connects TRBV25-1 to TRBJ1-4, with 7 bases lining up with TRBD1. Trimming took 1 base from V and 7 from J; bases not matched to a gene: 12. CDR1 MGHDK and CDR2 SYGVNS come from the germline V gene. The CDR3 has 17 amino acids. CDR3 protein: CASSEWTGTIVSEKLFF. CDR3 DNA sequence: TGTGCCAGCAGTGAATGGACAGGAACCATAGTCAGTGAAAAACTGTTTTTT. Full variable domain (remainder filled in from reference TRBV25-1 and TRBJ1-4): EADIYQTPRYLVIGTGKKITLECSQTMGHDKMYWYQQDPGMELHLIHYSYGVNSTEKGDLSSESTVSRIRTEHFPLTLESARPSHTSQYLCASSEWTGTIVSEKLFFGSGTQLSVL.

Turning to this clone: Germline and junction disagree at one end, which may indicate a read error. DNA of the CDR3: TGTGCCAGCTCACCTAATAGGGAAGGAATAAAGCACCCTTCTTTT. Amino acids: CASSPNREGIKHPSF. J is TRBJ1-3 and V is TRBV18; D call uncertain. Germline CDR1 and CDR2: KGHSH and LQKENI. CDR3 length equals 15 residues. The full variable domain, with the rest looked up from reference TRBV18 and TRBJ1-3, is NAGVMQNPRHLVRRRGQEARLRCSPMKGHSHVYWYRQLPEEGLKFMVYLQKENIIDESGMPKERFSAEFPKEGPSILRIQQVVRGDSAAYFCASSPNREGIKHPSFGEGSWLTVV.

The V call is TRBV14, the J call TRBJ2-3, with D unresolved. The CDR3 spans 11 residues. V lost 2 bases and J 9 bases, leaving 6 bases between the germline ends. In germline, CDR1 is SGHDN, CDR2 FVKESK. The CDR3 DNA follows: TGTGCCAGCAGCCAAATTCGGACGCAGTATTTT. It specifies CASSQIRTQYF.

CDR3 sequence (DNA): TGTGCCAGTAGTATCGGAGGAAAGGTACATGAGCAGTTCTTC. Protein product: CASSIGGKVHEQFF. This chain links TRBV19 with TRBJ2-1; weak D call: TRBD2 (5 bases). The germline CDR1 and CDR2 sequences are LNHDA and SQIVND (reference sequence). V was shortened by 3 bases and J by 8 bases, with 14 bases between the two germline ends. This CDR3 has 14 amino acids.

The rearrangement links TRBV6-5 to TRBJ2-5; a weak D match, TRBD2 (6 bases). The V end lost 7 bases, the J end lost 5 bases, and 23 bases lay between the germline ends. Germline CDR1 and CDR2: MNHEY and SVGAGI. This CDR3 comprises 16 residues. Here the CDR3 reads CASTYSLASVRETQYF. The CDR3 bases are TGTGCCAGCACATACTCACTAGCCAGTGTTAGGGAGACCCAGTACTTC.

This sequence joins TRBV14 and TRBJ1-1; D unresolved. Per the germline V gene, CDR1 is SGHDN and CDR2 is FVKESK. This CDR3 comprises 18 residues. V dropped 6 bases and J dropped 4 bases, with 27 bases sitting between them. The CDR3 nucleotides are TGTGCCAGCAGGGAAGGGTTGATCGGATCTGGGTCGGCCACTGAAGCTTTCTTT. Translated: CASREGLIGSGSATEAFF. Full variable domain (rest looked up from reference TRBV14 and TRBJ1-1): EAGVTQFPSHSVIEKGQTVTLRCDPISGHDNLYWYRRVMGKEIKFLLHFVKESKQDESGMPNNRFLAERTGGTYSTLKVQPAELEDSGVYFCASREGLIGSGSATEAFFGQGTRLTVV.

Points on this clone: This may stem from a read error, because a much larger clone lies one nucleotide away. V gene TRBV28 combines with J gene TRBJ2-2; D is uncertain. This CDR3 is built from 12 residues. The germline V and J ends were trimmed by 1 base and 8 bases, with 5 bases remaining between them. CDR1 is MDHEN, CDR2 SYDVKM, per germline. CDR3 coding DNA: TGTGCCAGCAGTTTATTAGGTGGGGAGCTGTTTTTT. Its translation: CASSLLGGELFF.

Regarding this clone: In the same sample, other DNA sequences code for this CDR3. This chain uses TRBV9 with TRBJ2-1; 9 positions match TRBD2. CDR1 is SGDLS and CDR2 is YYNGEE in the germline V gene. V gave up 0 bases and J gave up 4 bases; unmatched junction bases: 2. The CDR3 length is 15 residues. For the CDR3, the DNA is TGTGCCAGCAGCGTAGGGCTAGCGGGGTACAATGAGCAGTTCTTC. Translation: CASSVGLAGYNEQFF.

V is TRBV29-1 and J is TRBJ2-7; D possibly corresponds to TRBD1 (6 bases). Between the trimmed V and J ends, which lost 7 bases and 4 bases, there was a span of 17 bases. There are 13 residues in the CDR3. Germline values: CDR1 SQVTM, CDR2 ANQGSEA. CDR3 protein: CSARTGTQYEQYF. The CDR3, as DNA: TGCAGCGCCCGGACCGGGACACAGTACGAGCAGTACTTC.

The chain recombines TRBV6-6 with TRBJ2-7, with 11 positions matching TRBD2. In germline, CDR1 is MNHNY, CDR2 SVGAGI (reference sequence). The CDR3 length is 15 residues. V shed 6 bases and J 3 bases; nucleotides not matched to a gene: 7. The CDR3 loop reads CASRATSGSVYEQYF. The CDR3 nucleotides are TGTGCCAGCAGGGCTACTAGCGGGAGCGTCTACGAGCAGTACTTC.

There are a few counts of this clone. The identical CDR3 is also encoded by other nucleotide sequences in the sample. The J gene is TRBJ1-1, the V gene TRBV7-9; no definite D call. V lost 6 bases and J lost 1, with 3 bases in between. The CDR3 has 11 residues. Germline V gene lookup returns CDR1 SEHNR and CDR2 FQNEAQ (reference sequence). Here the CDR3 reads CASSANTEAFF. Written as DNA, the CDR3 is TGTGCCAGCAGTGCGAACACTGAAGCTTTCTTT.

J is TRBJ2-2 and V is TRBV5-1; 7 nucleotides match TRBD2. The ends lost 4 bases at V and 5 bases at J; junction bases unmatched: 8. The germline CDR1 and CDR2 sequences are SGHRS and YFSETQ. This CDR3 is built from 15 residues. CDR3 nucleotides: TGCGCCAGCAGCCCCACTGGCGGGAGTACCGGGGAGCTGTTTTTT. It specifies CASSPTGGSTGELFF.